A selection of T cell receptor beta chains follows, all from one sample in a study of T cells in Graves' hyperthyroidism and ophthalmopathy. TCRdb analysed the multiplex PCR reads with MiXCR anew, one entry per CDR3 protein. The sample records around 180,000 distinct CDR3 sequences, over 15% being singletons. Sequencing was done on a sample of blood. These TCRs come from a woman in her 50s with Graves' hyperthyroidism. Each CDR3 is given with its conserved first and last residue. A D gene is named only where the DNA matches it firmly. The size of a clone is reported for some rows only, either as once, few or many, or as a class for expanded clones.

clone size: many; V gene: TRBV15; J gene: TRBJ2-6; D gene: .; CDR3 protein: CATSRSGSGANVLTF; CDR3 DNA: TGTGCCACCAGCAGGTCCGGCTCTGGGGCCAACGTCCTGACTTTC
clone size: many; V gene: TRBV19; J gene: TRBJ1-6; D gene: .; CDR3 protein: CASSIGGGVISPLHF; CDR3 DNA: TGTGCCAGTAGTATAGGAGGGGGAGTCATTTCACCCCTCCACTTT
clone size: many; V gene: TRBV24-1; J gene: TRBJ1-5; D gene: TRBD1; CDR3 protein: CATSDPGQGQPQHF; CDR3 DNA: TGTGCCACCAGTGACCCGGGACAGGGCCAGCCCCAGCATTTT
clone size: few; V gene: TRBV7-3; J gene: TRBJ2-5; D gene: .; CDR3 protein: CASSLGSGLQETQYF; CDR3 DNA: TGTGCCAGCAGCTTAGGGTCAGGCCTCCAAGAGACCCAGTACTTC
clone size: .; V gene: TRBV4-1; J gene: TRBJ1-2; D gene: .; CDR3 protein: CASSQEVGQLIYGYTF; CDR3 DNA: TGCGCCAGCAGCCAAGAGGTGGGACAACTTATTTATGGCTACACCTTC
clone size: .; V gene: TRBV18; J gene: TRBJ2-5; D gene: .; CDR3 protein: CASSPLEGAQYF; CDR3 DNA: TGTGCCAGCTCACCACTCGAGGGGGCCCAGTACTTC
clone size: .; V gene: TRBV5-1; J gene: TRBJ1-2; D gene: TRBD1; CDR3 protein: CASSLQGSDYGYTF; CDR3 DNA: TGCGCCAGCAGCTTACAGGGGAGTGACTATGGCTACACCTTC
clone size: many; V gene: TRBV12-3/TRBV12-4; J gene: TRBJ2-6; D gene: TRBD1; CDR3 protein: CASSLGTGGSSGANVLTF; CDR3 DNA: TGTGCCAGCAGTCTTGGGACAGGGGGCAGCTCTGGGGCCAACGTCCTGACTTTC
clone size: .; V gene: TRBV19; J gene: TRBJ2-7; D gene: TRBD1; CDR3 protein: CASRGTGESCEQYF; CDR3 DNA: TGTGCCAGTAGAGGGACAGGGGAATCCTGCGAGCAGTACTTC
clone size: .; V gene: TRBV11-1; J gene: TRBJ2-5; D gene: .; CDR3 protein: CASRNRALRETQYF; CDR3 DNA: TGTGCCAGCCGAAACCGGGCGCTACGGGAGACCCAGTACTTC
clone size: many; V gene: TRBV5-1; J gene: TRBJ2-1; D gene: .; CDR3 protein: CASSYRTLDEQFF; CDR3 DNA: TGCGCCAGCAGCTACCGGACATTGGATGAGCAGTTCTTC
clone size: many; V gene: TRBV19; J gene: TRBJ2-6; D gene: .; CDR3 protein: CASSIRERGPSSGANVLTF; CDR3 DNA: TGTGCCAGTAGTATAAGGGAAAGGGGACCCTCGTCTGGGGCCAACGTCCTGACTTTC
clone size: .; V gene: TRBV5-4; J gene: TRBJ2-5; D gene: .; CDR3 protein: CASSLEVQETQYF; CDR3 DNA: TGTGCCAGCAGCTTAGAAGTACAAGAGACCCAGTACTTC
clone size: many; V gene: TRBV19; J gene: TRBJ2-3; D gene: TRBD1; CDR3 protein: CASSPWTGRSDTQYF; CDR3 DNA: TGTGCCAGTAGTCCGTGGACAGGGAGGTCAGATACGCAGTATTTT
clone size: many; V gene: TRBV9; J gene: TRBJ2-1; D gene: .; CDR3 protein: CASSVGRDANEQFF; CDR3 DNA: TGTGCCAGCAGCGTAGGTAGGGATGCAAATGAGCAGTTCTTC
clone size: many; V gene: TRBV6-1; J gene: TRBJ2-7; D gene: TRBD2; CDR3 protein: CASTGGGPYEQYF; CDR3 DNA: TGTGCCAGCACCGGGGGGGGGCCCTACGAGCAGTACTTC
clone size: few; V gene: TRBV19; J gene: TRBJ1-5; D gene: .; CDR3 protein: CASSTAGLSSNQPQHF; CDR3 DNA: TGTGCCAGTTCAACCGCGGGACTCAGTAGCAATCAGCCCCAGCATTTT